This T cell receptor beta chain is drawn from a study of human T cells and chemical hapten exposure. The time point: patch test 2, 6 weeks after DPC sensitization. Treatment defined: therapeutic diphenylcyclopropenone sensitization with weekly scalp DPC. The study's library attached unique molecular identifiers to single cDNA molecules. TCRdb reprocessed the RACE reads with MiXCR, giving one entry per CDR3 protein. The sample lists around 360,000 distinct CDR3 sequences; about 6.3% were seen once. This TCR came from a woman aged 18 to 35 with alopecia areata. Some clones in this sample may be carry-over from other donors' samples. The sample consisted of whole blood, taken in connection with sensitization to the hapten diphenylcyclopropenone (DPC).

The CDR3 coding sequence is TGCAGCGTAAAAATCTTCTCTGGAAACACCATATATTTT. Translation gives CSVKIFSGNTIYF. This chain connects TRBV29-1 to TRBJ1-3; D gene ambiguous. The CDR3 is 13 amino acids. V shed 6 bases and J shed 0 bases, with 9 bases lying between them. The V gene's germline CDR1 is SQVTM and CDR2 ANQGSEA.